The 12 T cell receptor beta chains in this list originate from one sample, sequenced in a study of blood T cell repertoires in COVID-19 (TCRdb year 2020). Libraries were made using the immunoSEQ multiplex PCR assay. The source is immuneACCESS, and TCRdb retained only in-frame sequences with V and J called. Part of the clones is not carried over; for the studies checked, unresolved V genes explain less than half of this, and the remainder is unexplained. This sample holds approximately 260,000 clones; approximately 85% were observed only once. The ten most abundant clones make up approximately 9.9% of the sample. The sequenced material came from peripheral blood. These receptors all come from a woman aged 70-85 years with acute or convalescent COVID-19.

The chain recombines TRBV6-5 with TRBJ1-1; possibly TRBD1 for D (5 bases). The V gene's germline CDR1 is MNHEY and CDR2 SVGAGI. The germline V and J ends were trimmed by 6 bases and 11 bases, with 16 bases remaining between them. The CDR3 length is 12 residues. The CDR3 loop reads CASSQAGGKAFF. In DNA, the CDR3 is TGTGCCAGCAGCCAAGCGGGGGGGAAGGCTTTCTTT.

This clone showed up just once. V is TRBV18 and J is TRBJ1-2; TRBD1 agrees at 10 bases. The germline V gene has CDR1 KGHSH and CDR2 LQKENI. CDR3 length: 15 residues. Trimming cost V 7 bases and J 3 bases; bases outside gene matches: 8. The CDR3 DNA sequence: TGTGCCAGCTTAATCCCCGGGACAGGGGACTATGGCTACACCTTC. Protein product: CASLIPGTGDYGYTF.

This rearrangement joins TRBV20-1 to TRBJ2-7, with D tentatively TRBD2 (6 bases). V lost 3 bases and J lost 3, with 18 bases in between. This CDR3 is 15 amino acids long. Germline assignment: CDR1 DFQATT and CDR2 SNEGSKA (reference sequence). CDR3 loop: CSASRLNGGFYEQYF. CDR3 bases: TGCAGTGCTAGTCGGTTGAACGGGGGATTCTACGAGCAGTACTTC.

In this sample, this clone turned up many times. V is TRBV5-4 and J is TRBJ1-3; 7 bases line up with TRBD1. The CDR3 is made up of 16 amino acids. Germline-derived CDR1 and CDR2 are SGHNT and YYREEE (reference sequence). V gave up 3 bases and J gave up 4 bases; unmatched junction bases: 10. For the CDR3, the DNA is TGTGCCAGCAGCTCCGGGACAGACAGGGTGGGAAACACCATATATTTT. It yields the protein CASSSGTDRVGNTIYF. Combining the CDR3 with reference TRBV5-4 and TRBJ1-3 gives the whole variable domain ETGVTQSPTHLIKTRGQQVTLRCSSQSGHNTVSWYQQALGQGPQFIFQYYREEENGRGNFPPRFSGLQFPNYSSELNVNALELDDSALYLCASSSGTDRVGNTIYFGEGSWLTVV.

The V and J genes are TRBV21-1 and TRBJ1-5; the table's D call of TRBD1 was not tested on the DNA. TRBV21-1 is a listed pseudogene. This CDR3 comprises 15 residues. The CDR3 loop is CASSFLTGSHQPQHF. The CDR3 nucleotides are TGTGCCAGCAGCTTCCTTACAGGTTCTCATCAGCCCCAGCATTTT.

The rearrangement uses TRBV6-6 and TRBJ2-3; 7 nucleotides match TRBD2. This CDR3 contains 13 residues. The germline gives CDR1 MNHNY, CDR2 SVGAGI (reference sequence). V was clipped by 6 bases and J by 6 bases; unmatched bases: 6. CDR3 protein: CASSLGGVDTQYF. CDR3 sequence (DNA): TGTGCCAGCAGCCTGGGGGGGGTGGATACGCAGTATTTT.

The V call is TRBV2, the J call TRBJ2-1; a possible D gene is TRBD2 (5 bases). Germline V lookup: CDR1 SNHLY, CDR2 FYNNEI. The CDR3 sequence is 14 residues long. Trimming took 3 bases from V and 0 from J, leaving 6 bases between them. For the CDR3, the DNA is TGTGCCAGCAGTGAGAGGGACTCCTACAATGAGCAGTTCTTC. Translating gives CASSERDSYNEQFF.

The chain uses TRBV10-3 and TRBJ2-5; 9 nucleotides line up with TRBD2. The CDR3 is 13 residues long. V gave up 3 bases and J gave up 5 bases; unmatched junction bases: 1. The germline CDR1 and CDR2 sequences are ENHRY and SYGVKD. This CDR3 is CAISDAGGETQYF. The CDR3 DNA is TGTGCCATCAGTGACGCGGGGGGGGAGACCCAGTACTTC.

This chain connects TRBV7-2 to TRBJ1-2; D is unresolved. The V and J ends lost 2 bases and 0 bases respectively, with 16 bases between them. The CDR3 runs 17 residues. CDR1 SGHTA and CDR2 FQGNSA come from the germline V gene. The CDR3 protein is CASSLRVGRGANYGYTF. Here the CDR3 DNA reads TGTGCCAGCAGCTTAAGGGTGGGTCGGGGAGCTAACTATGGCTACACCTTC.

This clone appeared once. The chain links TRBV7-3 to TRBJ2-1; 8 bases are shared with TRBD2. Germline lookup yields CDR1 SGHTA and CDR2 FQGTGA. V lost 4 bases to trimming and J lost 4 bases; unmatched junction nucleotides: 6. This CDR3 comprises 15 residues. CDR3: CASSSQRGIYNEQFF. The CDR3 DNA reads TGTGCCAGCAGCTCCCAGCGGGGGATATACAATGAGCAGTTCTTC.

The chain employs TRBV6-5 and TRBJ1-3; TRBD1 matches 9 bases. This CDR3 is 16 amino acids long. Per germline, CDR1 MNHEY and CDR2 SVGAGI. The V and J ends lost 0 bases and 2 bases, in that order; junction bases with no gene match: 2. DNA for the CDR3: TGTGCCAGCAGTTACTCTAGGACAGGGGCTGGAAACACCATATATTTT. Amino acids: CASSYSRTGAGNTIYF.

The chain uses TRBV2 and TRBJ1-4; D may be TRBD1 (6 bases). CDR1 SNHLY and CDR2 FYNNEI come from the germline V gene. This CDR3 contains 16 residues. V dropped 3 bases and J dropped 3 bases, with 14 bases sitting between them. The CDR3 DNA follows: TGTGCCAGCAGTGATTGGGGGCGCCGGGCTAATGAAAAACTGTTTTTT. This codes for CASSDWGRRANEKLFF.